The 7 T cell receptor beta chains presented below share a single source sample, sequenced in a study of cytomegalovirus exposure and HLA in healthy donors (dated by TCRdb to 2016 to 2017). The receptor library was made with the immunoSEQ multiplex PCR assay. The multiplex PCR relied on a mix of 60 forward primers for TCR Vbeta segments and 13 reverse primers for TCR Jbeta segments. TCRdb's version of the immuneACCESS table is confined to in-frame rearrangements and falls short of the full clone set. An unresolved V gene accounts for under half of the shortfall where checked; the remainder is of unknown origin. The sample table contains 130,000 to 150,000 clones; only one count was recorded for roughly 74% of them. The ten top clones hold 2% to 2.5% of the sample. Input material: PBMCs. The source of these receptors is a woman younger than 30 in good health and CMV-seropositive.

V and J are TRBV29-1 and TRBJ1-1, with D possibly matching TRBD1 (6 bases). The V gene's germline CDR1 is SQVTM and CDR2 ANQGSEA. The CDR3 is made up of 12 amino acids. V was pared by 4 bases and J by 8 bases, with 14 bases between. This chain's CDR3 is CSVGQGREEAFF. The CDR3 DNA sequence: TGCAGCGTTGGCCAGGGGCGCGAGGAAGCTTTCTTT.

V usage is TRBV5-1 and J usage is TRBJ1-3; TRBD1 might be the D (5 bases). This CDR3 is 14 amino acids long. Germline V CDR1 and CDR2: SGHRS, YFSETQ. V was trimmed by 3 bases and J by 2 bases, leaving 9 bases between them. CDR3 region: CASSSQGTGNTIYF. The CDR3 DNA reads TGCGCCAGCAGCTCGCAGGGAACTGGAAACACCATATATTTT.

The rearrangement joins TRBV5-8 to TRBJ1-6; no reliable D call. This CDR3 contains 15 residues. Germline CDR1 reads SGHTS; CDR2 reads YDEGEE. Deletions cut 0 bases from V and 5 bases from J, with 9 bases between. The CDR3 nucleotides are TGTGCCAGCAGCTTGGGGGCCCGGCATAATTCACCCCTCCACTTT. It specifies CASSLGARHNSPLHF.

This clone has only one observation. Here the CDR3 DNA reads TGTGCCAGCAGCCGAGGACTAGCGGCCGACAATGAGCAGTTCTTC. It yields the protein CASSRGLAADNEQFF. The chain combines TRBV7-2 with TRBJ2-1, with 10 bases that match TRBD2. The CDR3 loop spans 15 amino acids. Germline CDR1 reads SGHTA; CDR2 reads FQGNSA. The junction had 6 bases not matched to a gene; V was cut back by 5 bases and J by 5 bases.

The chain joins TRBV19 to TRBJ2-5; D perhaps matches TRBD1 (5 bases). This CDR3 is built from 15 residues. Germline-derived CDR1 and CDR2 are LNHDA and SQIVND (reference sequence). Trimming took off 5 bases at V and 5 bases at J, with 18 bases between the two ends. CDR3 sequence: CASSFPGKGPETQYF. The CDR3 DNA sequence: TGTGCCAGTAGTTTCCCGGGTAAGGGGCCGGAGACCCAGTACTTC.

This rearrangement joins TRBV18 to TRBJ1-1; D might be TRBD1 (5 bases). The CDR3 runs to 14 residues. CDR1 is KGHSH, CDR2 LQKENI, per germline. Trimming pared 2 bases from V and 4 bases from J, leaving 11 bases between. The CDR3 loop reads CASSPNAGFTEAFF. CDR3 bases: TGTGCCAGCTCACCAAATGCAGGGTTCACTGAAGCTTTCTTT.

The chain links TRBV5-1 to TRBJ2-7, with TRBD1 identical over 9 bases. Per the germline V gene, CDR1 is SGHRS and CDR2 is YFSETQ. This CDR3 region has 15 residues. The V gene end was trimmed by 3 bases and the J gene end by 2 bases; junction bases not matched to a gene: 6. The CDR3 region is CASSSIGTGTYEQYF. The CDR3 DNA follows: TGCGCCAGCAGCTCAATTGGGACAGGGACCTACGAGCAGTACTTC.